The next 21 T cell receptor beta chains were all read from a single sample in a study of blood T cells in healthy people across ages. The use of a sample-barcoded 5' primer and a J-beta primer mix characterized a second PCR of roughly 7 to 11 cycles. TCRdb ran MiXCR on the 5' RACE reads and lists one entry per CDR3 protein. The sample shows hundreds of thousands of distinct CDR3 sequences, about 45% of them seen only once. The specimen sequenced was blood. The origin of the receptors is an elderly man in good health.

The J gene is TRBJ2-7, the V gene TRBV20-1; 11 nucleotides line up with TRBD2. Looked up from germline, CDR1 is DFQATT and CDR2 is SNEGSKA (reference sequence). This CDR3 is built from 15 residues. V dropped 4 bases and J dropped 0; count of bases not matched to a gene: 5. The CDR3, as DNA: TGCAGTGCTATTGGGACTAGCGGACTCTCCTACGAGCAGTACTTC. It is translated as CSAIGTSGLSYEQYF.

In its sample, this clonotype was seen a few times. This chain uses TRBV12-3 or TRBV12-4 with TRBJ2-7, with 9 bases identical to TRBD1. This CDR3 comprises 15 residues. V shed 6 bases, J shed 1 base, and the junction held 7 bases outside the gene matches. CDR3 coding DNA: TGTGCCAGCAGCACCCTCGGGACAGGGTCCTACGAGCAGTACTTC. It codes for CASSTLGTGSYEQYF.

The chain is built from TRBV2 and TRBJ2-5; 10 bases are a match to TRBD1. CDR1 and CDR2 from the germline V gene are SNHLY and FYNNEI. This CDR3 is built from 12 residues. Unmatched junction bases numbered 3, after V lost 8 bases and J lost 6 bases. The CDR3, as DNA: TGTGCCAGCGGACAGGGGGAACAGACCCAGTACTTC. This translates into CASGQGEQTQYF.

This sequence joins TRBV6-2 or TRBV6-3 and TRBJ2-1; 9 positions agree with TRBD1. The CDR3 is made up of 16 amino acids. The V gene's germline CDR1 is MNHEY and CDR2 SVGEGT. V shed 5 bases, J shed 12 bases, and the junction held 17 bases outside the gene matches. The CDR3 protein is CASSHWGTGTTGGQFF. The DNA for the CDR3 is TGTGCCAGCAGTCACTGGGGGACAGGGACCACCGGGGGGCAGTTCTTC.

V gene TRBV5-1 combines with J gene TRBJ2-1, with TRBD1 identical over 7 bases. The CDR3 covers 16 residues. Germline values: CDR1 SGHRS, CDR2 YFSETQ. Unmatched junction bases numbered 9, after V lost 6 bases and J lost 0 bases. The CDR3 region has the DNA TGCGCCAGCATCATGCAGGGGGTGAGCTCCTACAATGAGCAGTTCTTC. It yields the protein CASIMQGVSSYNEQFF.

This chain joins TRBV7-2 and TRBJ1-2; possibly TRBD1 for D (5 bases). This CDR3 is 13 amino acids long. The V end lost 5 bases, the J end lost 1 base, and 8 bases lay between the germline ends. CDR1 is SGHTA and CDR2 is FQGNSA in the germline V gene. This CDR3 is CASSPDSNYGYTF. CDR3 DNA: TGTGCCAGCAGCCCCGACAGTAACTATGGCTACACCTTC.

This clonotype came up a few times. This chain links TRBV28 with TRBJ2-7; 7 nucleotides agree with TRBD1. CDR1 is MDHEN and CDR2 is SYDVKM in the germline V gene. The CDR3 consists of 13 residues. Trimming took 6 bases from V and 7 from J; bases not matched to a gene: 9. In nucleotides, the CDR3 is TGTGCCAGCAGGCAACCAGGGGGTTATGAGCAGTACTTC. Its protein is CASRQPGGYEQYF.

The chain joins TRBV12-3 or TRBV12-4 to TRBJ2-3; perhaps TRBD2 as D (5 bases). V was shortened by 3 bases and J by 11 bases, with 18 bases between the two germline ends. CDR3 length: 14 residues. This CDR3 is CASSLRVGADVQYF. In DNA form, the CDR3 reads TGTGCCAGCAGTTTGAGGGTGGGAGCAGATGTGCAGTATTTT.

This clonotype came up many times. This chain connects TRBV20-1 to TRBJ2-3, with TRBD2 matching 12 bases. The CDR3 is 14 amino acids. CDR1 is DFQATT and CDR2 is SNEGSKA in the germline V gene (reference sequence). The CDR3 sequence: CSPSPSGRVDTQYF. As DNA, the CDR3 is TGCAGCCCCAGTCCTAGCGGGAGGGTAGATACGCAGTATTTT.

This clonotype was picked up a small number of times. The chain employs TRBV20-1 and TRBJ2-1; D not certain. V lost 2 bases to trimming and J lost 2 bases, with 7 bases between them. This CDR3 region has 13 residues. The germline CDR1 and CDR2 sequences are DFQATT and SNEGSKA (reference sequence). As DNA, the CDR3 is TGCAGTGCTAGAAGTGCCACCTACAATGAGCAGTTCTTC. Translated: CSARSATYNEQFF.

This rearrangement joins TRBV6-1 to TRBJ2-3; TRBD2 matches at 15 bases. J lost 0 bases, V lost 6 bases, and 10 bases had no gene match. Germline V gene sequence: CDR1 MNHNS, CDR2 SASEGT. CDR3 length equals 19 residues. The CDR3 DNA sequence: TGTGCCAGCAGCCGAGGACTAGCGGGAGGGTTATCTAGCACAGATACGCAGTATTTT. It yields the protein CASSRGLAGGLSSTDTQYF.

The chain uses TRBV27 and TRBJ2-3; unclear D gene. Trimming took 1 base from V and 2 from J, leaving 10 bases between them. CDR3 length equals 15 residues. Germline CDR1 is MNHEY and CDR2 is SMNVEV (reference sequence). The CDR3 coding sequence is TGTGCCAGCAGTTTATACGCGGCTCCCACAGATACGCAGTATTTT. Translated: CASSLYAAPTDTQYF.

This clonotype came up once. This could be a read error, since a much larger clone is one nucleotide away. This sequence joins TRBV20-1 and TRBJ2-1, with 9 bases aligning to TRBD2. This CDR3 has 15 amino acids. CDR1 is DFQATT, CDR2 SNEGSKA, per germline (reference sequence). The ends lost 0 bases at V and 9 bases at J; junction bases unmatched: 9. The CDR3 nucleotides read TGCAGTGCTAGAGATATAGGGACTAGCTCCCGTGAGCAGTTCTTC. Amino acid sequence: CSARDIGTSSREQFF.

This clonotype was counted a few times. CDR3 DNA: TGTGCCAGCCTGGACCAAGAGACCCAGTACTTC. It is translated as CASLDQETQYF. The chain couples TRBV6-2 or TRBV6-3 to TRBJ2-5; D gene ambiguous. Germline V gene lookup returns CDR1 MNHEY and CDR2 SVGEGT. The V gene lost 8 bases and the J gene lost 0 bases, with 4 bases spanning the gap. The CDR3 spans 11 residues.

V is TRBV4-3 and J is TRBJ1-5, with D uncertain. Germline CDR1 and CDR2: LGHNA and YSLEER. CDR3 size: 13 residues. V shed 0 bases and J shed 7 bases, with 7 bases lying between them. The CDR3 region is CASSQELRQPQHF. The CDR3 DNA follows: TGCGCCAGCAGCCAAGAATTACGACAGCCCCAGCATTTT.

The chain carries TRBV15 and TRBJ2-5; possibly TRBD2 for D (5 bases). The V gene lost 3 bases and the J gene lost 0 bases, with 8 bases spanning the gap. CDR3 size: 14 residues. Germline V gives CDR1 LNHNV, CDR2 YYDKDF (reference sequence). CDR3 DNA sequence: TGTGCCACCAGCAGGGGAGAATACCAAGAGACCCAGTACTTC. Encoded protein: CATSRGEYQETQYF. Looking up the rest from reference TRBV15 and TRBJ2-5 gives the full variable domain: DAMVIQNPRYQVTQFGKPVTLSCSQTLNHNVMYWYQQKSSQAPKLLFHYYDKDFNNEADTPDNFQSRRPNTSFCFLDIRSPGLGDTAMYLCATSRGEYQETQYFGPGTRLLVL.

This clonotype was observed a few times. The chain is built from TRBV4-2 and TRBJ2-1; 10 nucleotides match TRBD1. The CDR3 is made up of 16 amino acids. Losses at the gene ends were 3 bases for V and 9 bases for J; bases not matched to a gene: 11. Germline V CDR1 and CDR2: LGHNA, YNFKEQ. CDR3 region: CASSQDYRDRGPEQFF. The CDR3, as DNA: TGTGCCAGCAGCCAGGACTACCGGGACAGGGGCCCTGAGCAGTTCTTC.

This clonotype came up many times. The chain couples TRBV7-3 to TRBJ2-3, with a weak D call TRBD1 (5 bases). Germline V CDR1 and CDR2: SGHTA, FQGTGA. V was pared by 2 bases and J by 3 bases, with 9 bases between. This CDR3 region has 14 residues. CDR3: CASSLGRGTDTQYF. The CDR3 bases are TGTGCCAGCAGCTTAGGAAGGGGAACAGATACGCAGTATTTT.

In the case of this clonotype: One end of the junction does not line up with germline, which may come from a read error. The V and J genes are TRBV3-1 and TRBJ2-5; 10 nucleotides agree with TRBD2. CDR1 and CDR2 (germline): LGHDT, YNNKEL (reference sequence). This CDR3 has 16 amino acids. CDR3 nucleotides: TGTGCCAGCAGCCAACCTCGGGGACTAGCGTCAGAGGCCCAGTACTTC. This gives the protein CASSQPRGLASEAQYF.

For the CDR3, the DNA is TGTGCCAGCAGCTCCGGACTAGCGGGAGACCAAGATACGCAGTATTTT. Protein sequence: CASSSGLAGDQDTQYF. V is TRBV7-3 and J is TRBJ2-3, with 13 bases matching TRBD2. The J segment lost 5 bases and the V segment lost 4 bases, leaving 6 bases of the junction unmatched. The CDR3 is 16 amino acids. The germline V gene has CDR1 SGHTA and CDR2 FQGTGA.

The chain uses TRBV5-1 and TRBJ2-3, with TRBD2 identical over 8 bases. The CDR3 runs to 15 residues. CDR1 SGHRS and CDR2 YFSETQ come from the germline V gene. V lost 6 bases, J lost 4 bases, and 10 bases stayed unmatched. This CDR3 is CASNPGGPLADTQYF. The CDR3 DNA follows: TGCGCCAGCAATCCGGGGGGGCCATTAGCAGATACGCAGTATTTT.